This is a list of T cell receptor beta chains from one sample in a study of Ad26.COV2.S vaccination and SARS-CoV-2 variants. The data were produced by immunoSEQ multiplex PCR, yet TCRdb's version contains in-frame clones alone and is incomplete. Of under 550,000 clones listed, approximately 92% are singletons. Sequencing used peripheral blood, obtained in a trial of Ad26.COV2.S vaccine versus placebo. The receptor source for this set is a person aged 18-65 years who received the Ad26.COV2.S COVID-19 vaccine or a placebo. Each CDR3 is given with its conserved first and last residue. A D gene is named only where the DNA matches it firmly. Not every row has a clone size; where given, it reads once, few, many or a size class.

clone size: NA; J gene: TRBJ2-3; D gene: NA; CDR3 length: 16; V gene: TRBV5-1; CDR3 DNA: TGCGCCAGCAGCTTGGGGGCTAGCGCTTACACAGATACGCAGTATTTT; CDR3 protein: CASSLGASAYTDTQYF
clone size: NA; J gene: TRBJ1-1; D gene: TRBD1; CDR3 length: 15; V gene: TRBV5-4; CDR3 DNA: TGTGCCAGCAGCAGGACAGGGGATGGGAACACTGAAGCTTTCTTT; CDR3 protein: CASSRTGDGNTEAFF
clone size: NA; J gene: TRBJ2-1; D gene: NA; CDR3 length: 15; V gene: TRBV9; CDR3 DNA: TGTGCCAGCAGCGTAGGGCCATCCGCCCACAATGAGCAGTTCTTC; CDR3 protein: CASSVGPSAHNEQFF
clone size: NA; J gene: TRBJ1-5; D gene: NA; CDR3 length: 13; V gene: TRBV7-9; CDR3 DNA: TGTGCCAGCAGCAACGGGCAGGATCAGCCCCAGCATTTT; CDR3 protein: CASSNGQDQPQHF
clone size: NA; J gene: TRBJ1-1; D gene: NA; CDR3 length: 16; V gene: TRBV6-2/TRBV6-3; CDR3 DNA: TGTGCCAGCAGTTACCTATCCGATCACCGCCGCACTGAAGCTTTCTTT; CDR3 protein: CASSYLSDHRRTEAFF
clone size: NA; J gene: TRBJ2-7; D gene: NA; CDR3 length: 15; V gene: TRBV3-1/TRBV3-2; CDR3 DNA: TGTGCCAGCAGCCAAGATTGGGGGAGCTCCTACGAGCAGTACTTC; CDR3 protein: CASSQDWGSSYEQYF
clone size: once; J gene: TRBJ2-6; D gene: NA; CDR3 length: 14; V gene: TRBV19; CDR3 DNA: TGTGCCAGTACTTTTCGGGGTGGGGCCAACGTCCTGACTTTC; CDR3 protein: CASTFRGGANVLTF
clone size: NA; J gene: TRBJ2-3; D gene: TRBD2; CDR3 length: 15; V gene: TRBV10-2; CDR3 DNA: TGCGCCAGCAGCCCTTTAGCGGGAAGCACAGATACGCAGTATTTT; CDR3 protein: CASSPLAGSTDTQYF
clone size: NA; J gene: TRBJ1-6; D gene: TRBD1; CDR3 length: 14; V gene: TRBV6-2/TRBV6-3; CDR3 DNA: TGTGCCAGCAGTACGGGACAGGGTTACTCACCCCTCCACTTT; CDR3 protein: CASSTGQGYSPLHF
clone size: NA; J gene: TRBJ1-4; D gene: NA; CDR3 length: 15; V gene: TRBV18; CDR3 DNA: TGTGCCAGCTCACCATTTTCCGAGGGGTCTAGAAAACTGTTTTTT; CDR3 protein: CASSPFSEGSRKLFF
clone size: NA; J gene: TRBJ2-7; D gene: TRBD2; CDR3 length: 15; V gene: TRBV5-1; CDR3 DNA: TGCGCCAGCAGCCATACTAGCGCCGTCTCCTACGAGCAGTACTTC; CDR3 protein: CASSHTSAVSYEQYF
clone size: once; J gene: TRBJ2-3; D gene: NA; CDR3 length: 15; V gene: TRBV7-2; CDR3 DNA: TGTGCCAGCAGCCTAGCGCACCATATCACAGATACGCAGTATTTT; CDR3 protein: CASSLAHHITDTQYF
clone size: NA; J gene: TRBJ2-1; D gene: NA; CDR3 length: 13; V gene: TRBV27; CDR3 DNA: TGTGCCAGCCTTCCTGCGGGGTACAATGAGCAGTTCTTC; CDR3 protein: CASLPAGYNEQFF
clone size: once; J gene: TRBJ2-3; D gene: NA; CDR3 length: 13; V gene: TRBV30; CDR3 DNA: TGTGCCTGGAGACCGAGGGCTACAGATACGCAGTATTTT; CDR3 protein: CAWRPRATDTQYF
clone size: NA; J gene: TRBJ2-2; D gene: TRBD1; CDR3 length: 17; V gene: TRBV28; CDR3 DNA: TGTGCCAGCAGCCCAGCAGGGACAGGGGGCGCGTTGGGAGTGATGTTTTTT; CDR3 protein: CASSPAGTGGALGVMFF
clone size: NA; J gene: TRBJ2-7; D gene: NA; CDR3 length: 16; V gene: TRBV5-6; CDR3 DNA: TGTGCCAGCAGCTTGGTCAGTGCGCTGGGATCCTACGAGCAGTACTTC; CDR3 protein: CASSLVSALGSYEQYF